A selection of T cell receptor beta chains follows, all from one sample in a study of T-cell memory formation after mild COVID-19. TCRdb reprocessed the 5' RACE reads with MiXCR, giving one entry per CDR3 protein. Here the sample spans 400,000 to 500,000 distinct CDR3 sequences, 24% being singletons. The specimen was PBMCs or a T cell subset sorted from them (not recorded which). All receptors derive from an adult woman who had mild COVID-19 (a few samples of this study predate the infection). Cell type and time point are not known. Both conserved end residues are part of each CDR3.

CDR3: CASRPQRGRYNEQFF; J: TRBJ2-1; V: TRBV6-5
CDR3: CASRPEAGGYYNEQFF; J: TRBJ2-1; V: TRBV2
CDR3: CASSRQSSGGTEAFF; J: TRBJ1-1; V: TRBV18
CDR3: CASSQDGRALSHNNEQFF; J: TRBJ2-1; V: TRBV4-3
CDR3: CASSHNPPGGRYGYTF; J: TRBJ1-2; V: TRBV5-1
CDR3: CSASDAEAFF; J: TRBJ1-1; V: TRBV29-1
CDR3: CASSSDPALGTEAFF; J: TRBJ1-1; V: TRBV19
CDR3: CSARDVGGLPGGFNQPQHF; J: TRBJ1-5; V: TRBV20-1
CDR3: CASRGTSGGANEQFF; J: TRBJ2-1; V: TRBV2
CDR3: CASSSSTGQETQYF; J: TRBJ2-5; V: TRBV7-9
CDR3: CASRHDMRGYVQYF; J: TRBJ2-7; V: TRBV12-3/TRBV12-4
CDR3: CASSEPGTSRSYEQYF; J: TRBJ2-7; V: TRBV12-3/TRBV12-4
CDR3: CASSLEALAGEQFF; J: TRBJ2-1; V: TRBV12-3/TRBV12-4
CDR3: CASSVIGNTEAFF; J: TRBJ1-1; V: TRBV9
CDR3: CASSRQDGYTF; J: TRBJ1-2; V: TRBV7-9
CDR3: CASNKRNYNEQFF; J: TRBJ2-1; V: TRBV19
CDR3: CASSSNRAGAEAFF; J: TRBJ1-1; V: TRBV6-7
CDR3: CASSHATGGENEKLFF; J: TRBJ1-4; V: TRBV4-2
CDR3: CASSVATKTGGQLRTEAFF; J: TRBJ1-1; V: TRBV9